This note documents a single T cell receptor beta chain sequence. Its antigen is undetermined. This sample is part of a study of T cell responses to AZD1222 COVID-19 vaccine. Whole-study context: Second-dose timings of about 4 or about 12 weeks were pooled. Points from the study as a whole: Vaccine-related CD4 TCRs covered spike, predominating at 160-218 and 743-854. The sample set comprised mostly white British donors with more females, and clonal diversity was possibly underestimated.

This CDR3 has 15 residues. V lost 2 bases and J 4 bases, leaving 14 bases between the germline ends. The germline V gene encodes CDR1 LGHDT and CDR2 YNNKEL (reference sequence). Using immunoSEQ multiplex PCR, the repertoire was profiled, and TCRdb retains in-frame clones only, with some absent. The sample carries 75,000 to 90,000 clones, approximately 81% recorded once. The sequence came from an adult in good health. This specimen was peripheral blood, taken on day 0 of AZD1222 vaccination. This chain links TRBV3-1 (or the pseudogene TRBV3-2) with TRBJ1-2; a weak D match, TRBD1 (6 bases). The CDR3 here is CASSQPGQPVYGYTF. The CDR3 nucleotides are TGTGCCAGCAGCCAACCCGGACAGCCGGTCTATGGCTACACCTTC.